A single sample is the source of the 20 T cell receptor beta chains below, sequenced in a study of blood T cell repertoires in COVID-19. Assay: immunoSEQ multiplex PCR; the TCRdb copy retains only in-frame clones and omits some. The sample shows 200,000 to 300,000 clones, 70% to 85% of them seen only once. Sequencing was performed on peripheral blood. These receptor sequences come from a man aged 35-49 years who had recovered from COVID-19.

V gene TRBV5-1 combines with J gene TRBJ2-1; 9 bases match TRBD2. CDR1 is SGHRS, CDR2 YFSETQ, per germline. After removal of 2 bases from V and 5 bases from J, the junction contained 5 bases not matched to a gene. The CDR3 totals 15 residues. The CDR3 coding sequence is TGCGCCAGCAGCTTTAGCGGGGGTGTCGACAATGAGCAGTTCTTC. It codes for CASSFSGGVDNEQFF.

The rearrangement uses TRBV11-3 and TRBJ1-1; 8 nucleotides agree with TRBD1. Germline values: CDR1 SGHNT, CDR2 YENEEA. The CDR3 has 13 amino acids. V was clipped by 5 bases and J by 4 bases; unmatched bases: 3. The CDR3 loop is CASSLGQGTEAFF. The CDR3 DNA reads TGTGCCAGCAGCCTCGGACAGGGCACTGAAGCTTTCTTT.

This clone has just one count. A junction end diverges from the germline sequence, so it may reflect a read error. V usage is TRBV19 and J usage is TRBJ2-7; TRBD1 agrees at 7 bases. The CDR3 length is 14 residues. Germline CDR1 is LNHDA and CDR2 is SQIVND (reference sequence). CDR3 in DNA: TGTGCCAGTAGTTTAGACAGGGAAACCCACGAGCAGTACTTC. Translation gives CASSLDRETHEQYF.

The chain recombines TRBV10-2 with TRBJ2-6; 9 bases map to TRBD2. This CDR3 spans 16 amino acids. Per the germline V gene, CDR1 is WSHSY and CDR2 is SAAADI. V shed 4 bases and J 2 bases; nucleotides not matched to a gene: 3. The CDR3 nucleotides are TGCGCCAGCAGTGTGAGCGGGGGGACTGGGGCCAACGTCCTGACTTTC. Amino acids: CASSVSGGTGANVLTF.

The chain is built from TRBV9 and TRBJ1-6, with D tentatively TRBD1 (5 bases). The V gene lost 4 bases and the J gene lost 9 bases, with 20 bases spanning the gap. This CDR3 is 16 amino acids long. Germline V gene sequence: CDR1 SGDLS, CDR2 YYNGEE. The CDR3 region has the DNA TGTGCCAGCAGCTCTCAAAGGGGAGGAACGGGTTCACCCCTCCACTTT. Protein sequence: CASSSQRGGTGSPLHF. Full variable domain (remainder filled in from reference TRBV9 and TRBJ1-6): DSGVTQTPKHLITATGQRVTLRCSPRSGDLSVYWYQQSLDQGLQFLIQYYNGEERAKGNILERFSAQQFPDLHSELNLSSLELGDSALYFCASSSQRGGTGSPLHFGNGTRLTVT.

This chain uses TRBV7-2 with TRBJ2-5; the match to TRBD2 covers 8 bases. Trimming took 1 base from V and 5 from J; bases not matched to a gene: 9. The CDR3 runs to 16 residues. CDR1 and CDR2 (germline): SGHTA, FQGNSA. Here the CDR3 reads CASSLGASGWGETQYF. DNA of the CDR3: TGTGCCAGCAGCTTAGGGGCTAGCGGGTGGGGGGAGACCCAGTACTTC.

In this sample, this clone turned up once. The J gene is TRBJ1-2, the V gene TRBV25-1; D ambiguous. The CDR3 has 13 amino acids. Trimming took 3 bases from V and 2 from J, leaving 7 bases between them. Germline V CDR1 and CDR2: MGHDK, SYGVNS. The CDR3 loop reads CASSDPVNYGYTF. CDR3 sequence (DNA): TGTGCCAGCAGTGACCCCGTCAACTATGGCTACACCTTC.

CDR3 sequence reads: CSVEGGRGSTEAFF. Written as DNA, the CDR3 is TGCAGCGTTGAAGGGGGCAGGGGGAGCACTGAAGCTTTCTTT. The chain is built from TRBV29-1 and TRBJ1-1; 7 positions match TRBD1. Trimming at V came to 1 base and at J to 4 bases, leaving 6 bases not matched to a gene. This CDR3 region has 14 residues. CDR1 is SQVTM and CDR2 is ANQGSEA in the germline V gene.

V and J are TRBV5-4 and TRBJ1-2; D not resolved. This CDR3 is built from 11 residues. Trimming cost V 1 base and J 6 bases, with 4 bases left between them. CDR1 and CDR2 from the germline V gene are SGHNT and YYREEE (reference sequence). The CDR3 DNA reads as TGTGCCAGCAGCTTGCTCGATGGCTACACCTTC. Its translation: CASSLLDGYTF.

CDR3 sequence (DNA): TGTGCCAGCCGGAGACAGAGAAACACCGGGGAGCTGTTTTTT. Its protein product is CASRRQRNTGELFF. The rearrangement uses TRBV6-5 and TRBJ2-2, with D possibly matching TRBD1 (5 bases). CDR1 is MNHEY and CDR2 is SVGAGI in the germline V gene. The CDR3 spans 14 residues. Trimming took 8 bases from V and 2 from J, leaving 12 bases between them.

This rearrangement joins TRBV6-5 to TRBJ1-1; TRBD1 agrees at 7 bases. Germline V gene data show CDR1 as MNHEY and CDR2 as SVGAGI. The CDR3 is made up of 11 amino acids. Trimming at V came to 8 bases and at J to 11 bases, leaving 8 bases not matched to a gene. The CDR3 loop is CASSQGGSAFF. The CDR3 DNA follows: TGTGCCAGCTCCCAGGGGGGCAGCGCTTTCTTT.

CDR3 DNA: TGTGCCAGCAGCGTAGACTCGACCTACGAGCAGTACTTC. It translates to CASSVDSTYEQYF. The chain links TRBV9 to TRBJ2-7; D gene unclear. CDR3 length equals 13 residues. Germline V CDR1 and CDR2: SGDLS, YYNGEE. The V and J ends lost 0 bases and 2 bases respectively, with 6 bases between them.

The chain links TRBV5-4 to TRBJ2-3; 9 positions match TRBD1. The CDR3 extends over 15 amino acids. V gave up 4 bases and J gave up 14 bases; unmatched junction bases: 17. The germline CDR1 and CDR2 sequences are SGHNT and YYREEE (reference sequence). The DNA of the CDR3 is TGTGCCAGCAGCCGCGATCCCACAGGGGGCCAATCGGTGTATTTT. It yields the protein CASSRDPTGGQSVYF.

The chain links TRBV29-1 to TRBJ1-3, with 7 bases matching TRBD1. There are 15 residues in the CDR3. Germline V gene sequence: CDR1 SQVTM, CDR2 ANQGSEA. V lost 6 bases, J lost 0 bases, and 8 bases stayed unmatched. CDR3 DNA: TGCAGCGTCGGGCTAACAGGGGTCTCTGGAAACACCATATATTTT. This encodes CSVGLTGVSGNTIYF.

The rearrangement links TRBV15 to TRBJ2-3; weak D call: TRBD2 (6 bases). CDR1 and CDR2 from the germline V gene are LNHNV and YYDKDF (reference sequence). CDR3 length: 15 amino acids. Trimming stripped 3 bases from V and 3 bases from J, with 13 bases between. CDR3 nucleotide sequence: TGTGCCACCAGCAGCGGGAGCGAACCTACAGATACGCAGTATTTT. Protein sequence: CATSSGSEPTDTQYF.

The chain employs TRBV28 and TRBJ1-1; D gene unclear. CDR1 is MDHEN, CDR2 SYDVKM, per germline. The CDR3 runs 10 residues. The V end lost 5 bases, the J end lost 7 bases, and 5 bases lay between the germline ends. CDR3 residues: CASSTNEAFF. The CDR3 bases are TGTGCCAGCAGTACAAATGAAGCTTTCTTT.

In nucleotides, the CDR3 is TGTGCCAGCACTCTACAGGGGGCCTCTGAAGCTTTCTTT. Protein sequence: CASTLQGASEAFF. V usage is TRBV12-3 or TRBV12-4 and J usage is TRBJ1-1; TRBD1 agrees at 9 bases. This CDR3 region has 13 residues. V lost 7 bases and J lost 6; bases outside the gene matches: 6.

The gene calls are TRBV4-3 and TRBJ2-7; no clear D. The germline V gene encodes CDR1 LGHNA and CDR2 YSLEER. V lost 0 bases, J lost 3 bases, and 9 bases lay in between. The CDR3 totals 14 residues. DNA for the CDR3: TGCGCCAGCAGCCAAGAAGTCGCAGGCTACGAGCAGTACTTC. It encodes CASSQEVAGYEQYF.

The CDR3: CASSYGLGQETQYF. The CDR3, as DNA: TGTGCCAGCAGCTATGGACTAGGGCAAGAGACCCAGTACTTC. The chain has TRBV7-2 and TRBJ2-5, with 7 bases that match TRBD2. Germline lookup yields CDR1 SGHTA and CDR2 FQGNSA. The CDR3 has 14 residues. The V segment lost 4 bases and the J segment 2 bases; nucleotides outside the gene matches: 4.

This chain links TRBV5-1 with TRBJ2-1, with TRBD2 identical over 8 bases. CDR1 SGHRS and CDR2 YFSETQ come from the germline V gene. The junction had 13 bases not matched to a gene; V was cut back by 4 bases and J by 4 bases. CDR3 size: 17 residues. The CDR3 sequence: CASSGRLGSGGYNEQFF. The CDR3 DNA sequence: TGCGCCAGCAGCGGGCGATTGGGGAGCGGGGGATACAATGAGCAGTTCTTC.